This is a list of T cell receptor beta chains from one sample in a study of T cell changes during pregnancy in multiple sclerosis. Sequencing was performed with immunoSEQ multiplex PCR; in TCRdb, only in-frame clones are kept and a portion is missing. The sample contains 55,000 to 75,000 clones, roughly 92% of which appear only once. The starting material was CD8+ T cells from peripheral blood mononuclear cells, obtained in the second trimester of pregnancy. These receptors originate from a female donor with multiple sclerosis, enrolled in a pregnancy study. Both conserved end residues are part of each CDR3. The D gene is left open where the match is weak. Clone size is given for some rows only: seen once, a few or many times, or a class if the clone is expanded.

>TRBV10-1|NA|NA|TRBJ1-5
CASSQGTTQPQHF
TGCGCCAGCAGTCAGGGGACGACTCAGCCCCAGCATTTT
>TRBV6-6|NA|NA|TRBJ1-1
CASSYSADMNTEAFF
TGTGCCAGCAGTTACTCGGCCGACATGAACACTGAAGCTTTCTTT
>TRBV18|few|NA|TRBJ1-2
CASSPPRGGSVGYTF
TGTGCCAGCTCACCACCCCGAGGAGGGAGTGTAGGCTACACCTTC
>TRBV28|NA|NA|TRBJ1-2
CASSLTGSGNYGYTF
TGTGCCAGCAGTTTAACGGGATCGGGTAACTATGGCTACACCTTC
>TRBV29-1|NA|NA|TRBJ1-2
CSVDLTGTYYGYTF
TGCAGCGTGGACCTGACAGGAACCTACTATGGCTACACCTTC
>TRBV19|once|TRBD2|TRBJ2-1
CASSALAGAGNEQFF
TGTGCCAGTAGTGCCCTAGCGGGAGCAGGCAATGAGCAGTTCTTC
>TRBV6-6|NA|NA|TRBJ1-2
CASSYLEGYTF
TGTGCCAGCAGTTACCTCGAGGGCTACACCTTC
>TRBV4-1|NA|NA|TRBJ2-7
CASSQVPDTYEQYF
TGCGCCAGCAGCCAAGTTCCAGATACCTACGAGCAGTACTTC
>TRBV2|NA|NA|TRBJ1-1
CASTAVKAFF
TGTGCCAGTACAGCAGTGAAAGCTTTCTTT
>TRBV6-5|NA|TRBD2|TRBJ2-3
CASSYREGTDTQYF
TGTGCCAGCAGTTACCGGGAGGGGACAGATACGCAGTATTTT
>TRBV9|NA|TRBD2|TRBJ2-5
CASSEGTSGVQETQYF
TGTGCCAGCAGCGAGGGGACTAGCGGAGTACAAGAGACCCAGTACTTC
>TRBV28|NA|NA|TRBJ1-3
CASSSPTQGSGNTIYF
TGTGCCAGCAGCTCTCCAACTCAGGGCTCTGGAAACACCATATATTTT
>TRBV28|once|TRBD2|TRBJ2-7
CASSGTSFSYEQYF
TGTGCCAGCAGCGGGACTAGCTTTTCCTACGAGCAGTACTTC
>TRBV27|NA|NA|TRBJ1-1
CASSLLAPGANTEAFF
TGTGCCAGCAGTTTACTTGCGCCAGGGGCGAACACTGAAGCTTTCTTT
>TRBV4-3|NA|TRBD2|TRBJ2-3
CASSQGGTRYADTQYF
TGCGCCAGCAGCCAAGGGGGGACTAGGTACGCAGATACGCAGTATTTT
>TRBV28|medium-sized|TRBD1|TRBJ1-1
CASSWGTTGPNTEAFF
TGTGCCAGCAGTTGGGGGACGACAGGGCCCAACACTGAAGCTTTCTTT
>TRBV25-1|NA|TRBD2|TRBJ2-7
CASSTLWGTSGRIDEQYF
TGTGCCAGCAGCACTCTTTGGGGGACTAGCGGGAGGATAGACGAGCAGTACTTC
>TRBV7-9|NA|NA|TRBJ1-2
CASSLGHNYGYTF
TGTGCCAGCAGCTTAGGACATAACTATGGCTACACCTTC
>TRBV27|NA|NA|TRBJ2-7
CASSLFGGPYEQYF
TGTGCCAGCAGTTTATTCGGGGGTCCCTACGAGCAGTACTTC
>TRBV7-8|NA|TRBD1|TRBJ1-1
CASSLQGATEAFF
TGTGCCAGCAGCTTACAGGGGGCCACTGAAGCTTTCTTT
>TRBV14|NA|TRBD1|TRBJ1-2
CASSQTGLRYGYTF
TGTGCCAGCAGCCAGACAGGGCTTCGCTATGGCTACACCTTC